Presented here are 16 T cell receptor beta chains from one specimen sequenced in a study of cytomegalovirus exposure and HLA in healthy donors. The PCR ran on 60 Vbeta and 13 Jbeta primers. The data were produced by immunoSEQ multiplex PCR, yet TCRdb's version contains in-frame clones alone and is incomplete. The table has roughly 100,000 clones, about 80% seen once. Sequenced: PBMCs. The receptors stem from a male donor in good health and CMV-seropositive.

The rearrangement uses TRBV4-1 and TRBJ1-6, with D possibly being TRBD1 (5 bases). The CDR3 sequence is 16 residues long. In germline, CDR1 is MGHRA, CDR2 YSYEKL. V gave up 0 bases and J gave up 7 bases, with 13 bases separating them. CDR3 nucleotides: TGCGCCAGCAGCCAAGATGGTGCAGGGCCCAATTCACCCCTCCACTTT. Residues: CASSQDGAGPNSPLHF.

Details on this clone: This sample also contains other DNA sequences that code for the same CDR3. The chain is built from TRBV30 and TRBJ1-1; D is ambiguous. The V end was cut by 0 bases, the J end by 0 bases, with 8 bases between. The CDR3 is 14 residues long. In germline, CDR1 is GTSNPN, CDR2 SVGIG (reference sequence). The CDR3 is CAWSVLNLNTEAFF. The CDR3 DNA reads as TGTGCCTGGAGTGTCCTAAATCTGAACACTGAAGCTTTCTTT.

CDR3 residues: CASSTSGLTDTQYF. The CDR3 coding sequence is TGCGCCAGCAGTACTAGCGGACTCACAGATACGCAGTATTTT. The chain combines TRBV5-1 with TRBJ2-3; 8 bases are a match to TRBD2. This CDR3 region has 14 residues. Germline loops: CDR1 SGHRS, CDR2 YFSETQ. V lost 5 bases, J lost 2 bases, and 4 bases stayed unmatched.

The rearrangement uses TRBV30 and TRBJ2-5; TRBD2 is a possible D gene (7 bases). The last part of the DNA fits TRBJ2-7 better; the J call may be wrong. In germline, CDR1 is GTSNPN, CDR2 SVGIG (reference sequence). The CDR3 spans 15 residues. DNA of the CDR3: TGTGCCTGGAGTTTAGGGGGGGACCTCTCCTACGAGCAGTACTTC. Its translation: CAWSLGGDLSYEQYF.

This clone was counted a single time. Written as DNA, the CDR3 is TGTGCCAGCAGTTTATTCGGGGGTCATGGCTACACCTTC. It yields the protein CASSLFGGHGYTF. The chain is built from TRBV27 and TRBJ1-2, with D perhaps matching TRBD1 (5 bases). Trimming cost V 1 base and J 6 bases, with 9 bases left between them. Germline CDR1 is MNHEY and CDR2 is SMNVEV (reference sequence). The CDR3 contains 13 residues.

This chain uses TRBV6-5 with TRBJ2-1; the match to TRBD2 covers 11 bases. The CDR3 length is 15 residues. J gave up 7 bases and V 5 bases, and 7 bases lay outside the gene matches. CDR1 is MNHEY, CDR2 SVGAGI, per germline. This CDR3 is CASSASGGSGNEQFF. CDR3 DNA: TGTGCCAGCAGTGCTAGCGGGGGGTCTGGGAATGAGCAGTTCTTC.

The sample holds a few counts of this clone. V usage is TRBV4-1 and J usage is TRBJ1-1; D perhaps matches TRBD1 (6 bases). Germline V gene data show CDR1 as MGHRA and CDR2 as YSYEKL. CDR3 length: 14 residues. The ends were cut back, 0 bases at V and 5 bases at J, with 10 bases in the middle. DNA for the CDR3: TGCGCCAGCAGCCAAGAGCCAGGGGAAACTGAAGCTTTCTTT. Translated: CASSQEPGETEAFF.

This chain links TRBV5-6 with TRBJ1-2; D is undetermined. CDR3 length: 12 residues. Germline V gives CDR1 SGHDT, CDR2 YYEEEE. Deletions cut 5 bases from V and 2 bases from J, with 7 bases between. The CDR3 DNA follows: TGTGCCAGCAGGTTCGGGAACTATGGCTACACCTTC. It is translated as CASRFGNYGYTF.

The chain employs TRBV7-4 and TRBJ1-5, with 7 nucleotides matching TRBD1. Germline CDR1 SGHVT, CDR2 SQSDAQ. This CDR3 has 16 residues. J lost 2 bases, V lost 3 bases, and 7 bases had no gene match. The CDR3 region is CASSLRAGGGNQPQHF. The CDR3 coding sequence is TGTGCCAGCAGCTTGAGGGCAGGGGGTGGCAATCAGCCCCAGCATTTT.

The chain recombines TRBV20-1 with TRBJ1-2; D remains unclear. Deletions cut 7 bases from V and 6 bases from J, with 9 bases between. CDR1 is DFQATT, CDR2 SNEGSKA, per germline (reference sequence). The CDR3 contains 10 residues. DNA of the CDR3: TGCAGTGTACTATTAGATGGCTACACCTTC. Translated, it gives CSVLLDGYTF.

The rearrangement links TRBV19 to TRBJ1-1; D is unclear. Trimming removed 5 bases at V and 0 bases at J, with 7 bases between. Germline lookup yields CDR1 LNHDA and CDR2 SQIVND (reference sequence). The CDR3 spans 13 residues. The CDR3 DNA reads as TGTGCCAGTAGTCAGGTGGTGAACACTGAAGCTTTCTTT. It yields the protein CASSQVVNTEAFF.

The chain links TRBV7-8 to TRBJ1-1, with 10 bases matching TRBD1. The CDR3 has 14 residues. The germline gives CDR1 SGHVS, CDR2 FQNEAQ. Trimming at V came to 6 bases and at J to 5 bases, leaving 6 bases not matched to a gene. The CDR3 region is CASRDRTGGTEAFF. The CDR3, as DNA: TGTGCCAGCAGGGACAGGACAGGGGGTACTGAAGCTTTCTTT.

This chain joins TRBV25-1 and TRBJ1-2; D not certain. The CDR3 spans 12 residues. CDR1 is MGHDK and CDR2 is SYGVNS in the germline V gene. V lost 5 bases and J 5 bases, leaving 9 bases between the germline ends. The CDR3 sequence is CASSLGVYGYTF. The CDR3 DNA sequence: TGTGCCAGCAGTTTGGGAGTTTATGGCTACACCTTC.

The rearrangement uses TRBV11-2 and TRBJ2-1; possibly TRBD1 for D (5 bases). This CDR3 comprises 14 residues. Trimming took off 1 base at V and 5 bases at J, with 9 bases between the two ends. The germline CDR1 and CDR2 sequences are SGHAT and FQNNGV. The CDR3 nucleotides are TGTGCCAGCAGCTTAGGGGTAGGGGACAATGAGCAGTTCTTC. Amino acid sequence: CASSLGVGDNEQFF.

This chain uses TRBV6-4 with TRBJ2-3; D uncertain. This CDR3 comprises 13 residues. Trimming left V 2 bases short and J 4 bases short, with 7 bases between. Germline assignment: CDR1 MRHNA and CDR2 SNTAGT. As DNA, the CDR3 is TGTGCCAGCAGTGACGCGGTGTCAGATACGCAGTATTTT. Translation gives CASSDAVSDTQYF.

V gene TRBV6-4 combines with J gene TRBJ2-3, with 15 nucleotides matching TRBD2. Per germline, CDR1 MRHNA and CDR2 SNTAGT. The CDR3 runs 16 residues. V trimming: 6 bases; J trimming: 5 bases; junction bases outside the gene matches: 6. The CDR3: CASSSGTSGGIDTQYF. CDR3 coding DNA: TGTGCCAGCAGCTCCGGGACTAGCGGGGGGATAGATACGCAGTATTTT.